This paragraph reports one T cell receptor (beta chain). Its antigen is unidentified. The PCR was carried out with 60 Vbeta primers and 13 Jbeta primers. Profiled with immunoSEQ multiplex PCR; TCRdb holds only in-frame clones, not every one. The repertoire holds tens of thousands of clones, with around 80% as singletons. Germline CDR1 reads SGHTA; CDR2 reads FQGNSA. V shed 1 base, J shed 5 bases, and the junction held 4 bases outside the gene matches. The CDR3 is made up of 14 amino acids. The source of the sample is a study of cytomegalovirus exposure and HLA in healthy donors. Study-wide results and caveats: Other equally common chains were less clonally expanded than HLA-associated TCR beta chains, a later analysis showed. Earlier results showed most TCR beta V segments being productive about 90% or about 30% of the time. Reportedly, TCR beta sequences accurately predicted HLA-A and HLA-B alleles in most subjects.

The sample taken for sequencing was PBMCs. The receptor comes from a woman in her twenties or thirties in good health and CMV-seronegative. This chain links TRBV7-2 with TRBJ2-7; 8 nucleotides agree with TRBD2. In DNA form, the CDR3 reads TGTGCCAGCAGCTTAGACGGGGGGGCCGACGAGCAGTACTTC. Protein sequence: CASSLDGGADEQYF. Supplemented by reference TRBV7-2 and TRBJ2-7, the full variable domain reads GAGVSQSPSNKVTEKGKDVELRCDPISGHTALYWYRQSLGQGLEFLIYFQGNSAPDKSGLPSDRFSAERTGGSVSTLTIQRTQQEDSAVYLCASSLDGGADEQYFGPGTRLTVT.